Presented here are 3 T cell receptor beta chains from one specimen sequenced in a study of identical twins. TCRdb processed the 5' RACE reads anew with MiXCR; each CDR3 protein has one entry. The profile shows hundreds of thousands of distinct CDR3 sequences, 6.1% of them singletons. Material: naive T cells sorted from blood. All receptors come from a young man in good health.

This clonotype was detected many times. The rearrangement links TRBV20-1 to TRBJ2-2; D is uncertain. The germline V and J ends were trimmed by 4 bases and 2 bases, with 20 bases remaining between them. This CDR3 is 17 amino acids long. Germline values: CDR1 DFQATT, CDR2 SNEGSKA (reference sequence). CDR3 sequence (DNA): TGCAGTGCTAAGGGCCGTACAAGGCTTCAAAACACCGGGGAGCTGTTTTTT. Translation: CSAKGRTRLQNTGELFF.

This clonotype was counted many times. V is TRBV6-2 or TRBV6-3 and J is TRBJ2-3; TRBD1 is a possible D gene (6 bases). Trimming shortened V by 7 bases and J by 2 bases, and 10 bases separated the two germline ends. Per the germline V gene, CDR1 is MNHEY and CDR2 is SVGEGT. The CDR3 covers 13 residues. This CDR3 reads CASMGTYTDTQYF. The CDR3 DNA reads TGTGCCAGCATGGGGACATACACAGATACGCAGTATTTT.

The chain couples TRBV6-2 or TRBV6-3 to TRBJ2-4; D not certain. Germline V CDR1 and CDR2: MNHEY, SVGEGT. The ends were cut back, 4 bases at V and 5 bases at J, with 9 bases in the middle. The CDR3 length is 13 residues. CDR3 amino acids: CASSSGRENIQYF. The DNA of the CDR3 is TGTGCCAGCAGTTCGGGTAGGGAAAACATTCAGTACTTC.